This TCR beta chain was sequenced during a study of cytomegalovirus exposure and HLA in healthy donors. Turning to the study itself: Assignment to the Caucasian-associated ancestry cluster applied to 75% to 85% of the approximately 420 genotyped donors. Study-wide results and caveats: Within an earlier analysis, most TCR beta V segments proved productive either about 87% or about 30% of the time. In a later analysis, DRB1 alleles had the most associated TCRs; HLA-C alleles the fewest. A later analysis showed HLA-associated TCR beta chains outstripping equally common others in clonal expansion.

Notes on this clone: What it binds is unknown.

The primer mix had 60 Vbeta and 13 Jbeta primers. Only in-frame clones appear in the TCRdb table, and some are missing; sequencing was by immunoSEQ multiplex PCR. The data hold approximately 160,000 clones, with roughly 82% observed a single time. Germline V lookup: CDR1 MRHNA, CDR2 SNTAGT. There are 18 residues in the CDR3. With 4 bases clipped from V and 0 bases from J, the junction kept 13 bases outside the gene matches. The sample comprised PBMCs. J is TRBJ2-7 and V is TRBV6-4, with 9 bases matching TRBD1. The receptor was isolated from a woman in her 30s in good health and CMV-seronegative. DNA of the CDR3: TGTGCCAGCAGTGGGGACAGGGAATGGATGGTCCCCTCCTACGAGCAGTACTTC. It encodes CASSGDREWMVPSYEQYF.